The 30 T cell receptor beta chains in this list originate from one sample, sequenced in a study of blood T cells in healthy people across ages. The second PCR ran roughly 7 to 11 cycles with a sample-barcoded 5' primer and J-beta primers. TCRdb analysed the 5' RACE reads with MiXCR anew, one entry per CDR3 protein. In the table there are 800,000 or so distinct CDR3 sequences, 62% of which are singletons. The specimen was blood. Receptor source: a man aged 25 to 45 in good health.

This clonotype was counted a few times. This rearrangement joins TRBV20-1 to TRBJ1-2; D is ambiguous. The V and J ends lost 6 bases and 9 bases respectively, with 29 bases between them. The CDR3 loop spans 16 amino acids. The germline CDR1 and CDR2 sequences are DFQATT and SNEGSKA (reference sequence). CDR3 protein: CSASYSGVQSGLSYTF. The CDR3 bases are TGCAGTGCAAGCTATAGCGGGGTACAGAGCGGATTAAGCTACACCTTC.

This chain connects TRBV21-1 to TRBJ2-6; TRBD1 is the table's D call, not checked against the DNA. TRBV21-1 is classified as a pseudogene. This CDR3 region has 22 residues. CDR3 sequence: CASSKAFPGQGASVSGANVLTF. In DNA, the CDR3 is TGTGCCAGCAGCAAAGCTTTTCCCGGACAGGGGGCTTCAGTCTCTGGGGCCAACGTCCTGACTTTC.

This clonotype was found a few times. The chain employs TRBV7-8 and TRBJ2-7; 9 bases align to TRBD2. V was clipped by 1 base and J by 4 bases; unmatched bases: 8. The CDR3 covers 16 residues. CDR1 is SGHVS and CDR2 is FQNEAQ in the germline V gene. The CDR3 sequence is CASSLEGSGGTYEQYF. In nucleotides, the CDR3 is TGTGCCAGCAGCTTAGAGGGTAGCGGGGGTACGTACGAGCAGTACTTC.

The chain has TRBV6-2 or TRBV6-3 and TRBJ1-6; D might be TRBD1 (6 bases). The CDR3 contains 14 residues. V was trimmed by 7 bases and J by 15 bases, leaving 22 bases between them. The germline gives CDR1 MNHEY, CDR2 SVGEGT. CDR3: CASNQGTKKALLHF. In DNA, the CDR3 is TGTGCCAGCAACCAAGGGACAAAGAAGGCACTCCTCCACTTT.

The CDR3 spells CASLNRGTLETQYF. The CDR3, as DNA: TGCGCCAGCCTTAACAGGGGCACCCTTGAGACCCAGTACTTC. The chain is built from TRBV5-1 and TRBJ2-5; 7 nucleotides agree with TRBD1. Per germline, CDR1 SGHRS and CDR2 YFSETQ. CDR3 size: 14 residues. The V gene end was trimmed by 7 bases and the J gene end by 5 bases; junction bases not matched to a gene: 11.

This clonotype was seen more than once but under ten times. The chain links TRBV29-1 to TRBJ2-5; weak D call: TRBD2 (6 bases). Germline values: CDR1 SQVTM, CDR2 ANQGSEA. V dropped 0 bases and J dropped 5 bases, with 13 bases sitting between them. The CDR3 totals 14 residues. The CDR3 is CSVEEGPGGETQYF. In DNA, the CDR3 is TGCAGCGTTGAAGAGGGGCCAGGAGGGGAGACCCAGTACTTC.

This chain connects TRBV4-3 to TRBJ2-1, with 10 bases lining up with TRBD2. TRBJ2-7 explains the end of the DNA better; the J call may be wrong. From germline, CDR1 is LGHNA and CDR2 YSLEER. The CDR3 is made up of 18 amino acids. The CDR3 loop is CASSQEGVAGGFAYEQYF. CDR3 in DNA: TGCGCCAGCAGCCAAGAAGGGGTAGCGGGGGGTTTCGCCTACGAGCAGTACTTC.

In regard to this clonotype: Germline and junction disagree at one end, which may indicate a read error. The J gene is TRBJ2-1, the V gene TRBV9, with TRBD1 identical over 7 bases. This CDR3 comprises 12 residues. Germline V CDR1 and CDR2: SGDLS, YYNGEE. The CDR3 region has the DNA TGTGTCAGCAAACAGGGGTCGGGTGAGCAGTTCTTC. Encoded protein: CVSKQGSGEQFF.

The chain uses TRBV3-1 and TRBJ1-5; the D is unclear. Trimming stripped 2 bases from V and 1 base from J, with 6 bases between. This CDR3 is built from 14 residues. CDR1 and CDR2 from the germline V gene are LGHDT and YNNKEL (reference sequence). The CDR3 region is CASSQFDSNQPQHF. CDR3 DNA sequence: TGTGCCAGCAGCCAATTCGACAGCAATCAGCCCCAGCATTTT.

The CDR3 DNA is TGTGCCATACCCGGACTTCTCACAGATACGCAGTATTTT. Encoded protein: CAIPGLLTDTQYF. The rearrangement uses TRBV7-3 and TRBJ2-3; D is perhaps TRBD2 (5 bases). The CDR3 is 13 amino acids. CDR1 and CDR2 from the germline V gene are SGHTA and FQGTGA. Trimming removed 10 bases from V and 2 bases from J, with 13 bases in between.

The genes are TRBV7-2 and TRBJ2-3; TRBD2 aligns across 12 bases. This CDR3 comprises 17 residues. The germline V gene has CDR1 SGHTA and CDR2 FQGNSA. Trimming at V came to 3 bases and at J to 0 bases, leaving 4 bases not matched to a gene. For the CDR3, the DNA is TGTGCCAGCAGCTTGGCTAGCGGGGGGGCTAGCACAGATACGCAGTATTTT. Translation gives CASSLASGGASTDTQYF.

The chain combines TRBV9 with TRBJ2-1; possibly TRBD2 for D (6 bases). V dropped 0 bases and J dropped 2 bases, with 12 bases sitting between them. The CDR3 runs to 16 residues. From germline, CDR1 is SGDLS and CDR2 YYNGEE. CDR3 DNA: TGTGCCAGCAGCGTAGAGCCGGGGGAGGCCTACAATGAGCAGTTCTTC. As protein: CASSVEPGEAYNEQFF. Full variable domain (outside the CDR3, taken from reference TRBV9 and TRBJ2-1): DSGVTQTPKHLITATGQRVTLRCSPRSGDLSVYWYQQSLDQGLQFLIQYYNGEERAKGNILERFSAQQFPDLHSELNLSSLELGDSALYFCASSVEPGEAYNEQFFGPGTRLTVL.

The V gene is TRBV29-1, the J gene TRBJ2-7; D possibly matches TRBD1 or TRBD2 (5 bases each). This CDR3 is built from 13 residues. Trimming took off 1 base at V and 7 bases at J, with 14 bases between the two ends. CDR1 is SQVTM and CDR2 is ANQGSEA in the germline V gene. The CDR3 DNA reads TGCAGCGTTGAAGGGGGACCGGCTGGGGAGCAGTACTTC. It codes for CSVEGGPAGEQYF.

V usage is TRBV28 and J usage is TRBJ2-7; D may be TRBD1 (6 bases). The ends were cut back, 6 bases at V and 4 bases at J, with 13 bases in the middle. CDR3 length: 13 residues. Germline CDR1 and CDR2: MDHEN and SYDVKM. DNA for the CDR3: TGTGCCAGCAGATCCGGACAGCATTACGAGCAGTACTTC. Its protein product is CASRSGQHYEQYF.

This rearrangement joins TRBV3-1 to TRBJ2-3; D is possibly TRBD1 or TRBD2 (5 bases each). The V and J ends lost 1 base and 2 bases respectively, with 19 bases between them. CDR3 length: 18 amino acids. Germline V gene data show CDR1 as LGHDT and CDR2 as YNNKEL (reference sequence). In DNA, the CDR3 is TGTGCCAGCAGCCAAGTATGGGTTGGGGCCGGGGACACAGATACGCAGTATTTT. It encodes CASSQVWVGAGDTDTQYF.

The rearrangement uses TRBV9 and TRBJ2-1; perhaps TRBD1 as D (6 bases). The CDR3 has 16 residues. Trimming removed 0 bases at V and 5 bases at J, with 15 bases between. Germline loops: CDR1 SGDLS, CDR2 YYNGEE. The CDR3 sequence is CASSVGRRGGHNEQFF. DNA of the CDR3: TGTGCCAGCAGCGTAGGGAGGAGAGGGGGTCACAATGAGCAGTTCTTC. Looking up the rest from reference TRBV9 and TRBJ2-1 gives the full variable domain: DSGVTQTPKHLITATGQRVTLRCSPRSGDLSVYWYQQSLDQGLQFLIQYYNGEERAKGNILERFSAQQFPDLHSELNLSSLELGDSALYFCASSVGRRGGHNEQFFGPGTRLTVL.

In the case of this clonotype: A much larger clone sits a single nucleotide away, making a read error possible. The rearrangement joins TRBV12-3 or TRBV12-4 to TRBJ1-5; D gene unclear. V dropped 5 bases and J dropped 7 bases, with 12 bases sitting between them. This CDR3 is built from 13 residues. In DNA, the CDR3 is TGTGCCAGCAGTGTGAATGGCGGCCAGCCCCAGCATTTT. Translating gives CASSVNGGQPQHF.

The chain links TRBV5-5 to TRBJ1-2; 7 positions match TRBD1. The CDR3 has 14 amino acids. CDR1 and CDR2 from the germline V gene are SGHKS and YYEKEE (reference sequence). V shed 2 bases and J 2 bases; nucleotides not matched to a gene: 3. Here the CDR3 reads CASSFRGLNYGYTF. The CDR3 DNA sequence: TGTGCCAGCAGCTTTAGGGGGCTCAACTATGGCTACACCTTC.

The chain carries TRBV6-5 and TRBJ2-4, with 8 bases that match TRBD1. Germline trimming cut 2 bases from V and 5 bases from J; bases unmatched to any gene: 2. This CDR3 has 14 amino acids. The germline V gene has CDR1 MNHEY and CDR2 SVGAGI. The CDR3 sequence is CASSYGQGQNIQYF. CDR3 DNA sequence: TGTGCCAGCAGTTACGGACAGGGTCAAAACATTCAGTACTTC.

The rearrangement links TRBV20-1 to TRBJ1-5, with a weak D call TRBD1 (5 bases). This CDR3 region has 13 residues. CDR1 and CDR2 from the germline V gene are DFQATT and SNEGSKA (reference sequence). Trimming stripped 3 bases from V and 7 bases from J, with 13 bases between. The CDR3: CSASSLGDQPQHF. As DNA, the CDR3 is TGCAGTGCTAGTTCCCTAGGGGACCAGCCCCAGCATTTT.

With regard to this clonotype: The junction shows a germline mismatch at one end, possibly a read error. This sequence joins TRBV5-1 and TRBJ2-7; D gene ambiguous. The CDR3 totals 14 residues. From germline, CDR1 is SGHRS and CDR2 YFSETQ. The DNA of the CDR3 is TGCGCCAGCAGCTTGGGGGGTTTCAGGTACGTGCAGTACTTC. Protein product: CASSLGGFRYVQYF.

In its sample, this clonotype was seen a few times. The chain carries TRBV9 and TRBJ2-5; TRBD2 might be the D (7 bases). The tail of the sequence fits TRBJ2-7 better, so the J call may be wrong. Germline-derived CDR1 and CDR2 are SGDLS and YYNGEE. The CDR3 covers 14 residues. The CDR3 nucleotides read TGTGCCAGCAGCGTGGGGGGGACACCCTACGAGCAGTACTTC. Protein: CASSVGGTPYEQYF.

This clonotype was detected a few times. CDR3 in DNA: TGTGCCAGCAGTGAATTAGCCAGCGGAGACTCCTACGAGCAGTACTTC. It codes for CASSELASGDSYEQYF. The chain employs TRBV25-1 and TRBJ2-7, with D perhaps matching TRBD2 (5 bases). CDR1 and CDR2 (germline): MGHDK, SYGVNS. This CDR3 region has 16 residues. V lost 1 base and J lost 0, with 13 bases in between.

The gene calls are TRBV6-5 and TRBJ1-5, with TRBD1 as a possible D gene (5 bases). The CDR3 has 15 residues. Germline assignment: CDR1 MNHEY and CDR2 SVGAGI. V lost 6 bases to trimming and J lost 4 bases, with 16 bases between them. The CDR3 spells CASSSWGGSNQPQHF. The CDR3 coding sequence is TGTGCCAGCAGCTCCTGGGGGGGTTCTAATCAGCCCCAGCATTTT.

The chain couples TRBV5-1 to TRBJ2-5; perhaps TRBD1 as D (6 bases). Looked up from germline, CDR1 is SGHRS and CDR2 is YFSETQ. The V end was cut by 3 bases, the J end by 13 bases, with 13 bases between. This CDR3 is 11 amino acids long. The chain's CDR3 is CASSSTGTLYF. CDR3 coding DNA: TGCGCCAGCAGCTCTACAGGGACGCTGTACTTC. Full variable domain (outside the CDR3, taken from reference TRBV5-1 and TRBJ2-5): KAGVTQTPRYLIKTRGQQVTLSCSPISGHRSVSWYQQTPGQGLQFLFEYFSETQRNKGNFPGRFSGRQFSNSRSEMNVSTLELGDSALYLCASSSTGTLYFGPGTRLLVL.

The chain joins TRBV4-2 to TRBJ2-7; D remains unclear. CDR3 length equals 14 residues. Trimming took off 0 bases at V and 2 bases at J, with 8 bases between the two ends. Germline assignment: CDR1 LGHNA and CDR2 YNFKEQ. Here the CDR3 DNA reads TGTGCCAGCAGCCAAGACAAAGACACCTACGAGCAGTACTTC. This encodes CASSQDKDTYEQYF.

In this sample, this clonotype turned up many times. The J gene is TRBJ2-5, the V gene TRBV6-5; D is unclear. CDR3 length: 12 residues. V was trimmed by 7 bases and J by 3 bases, leaving 9 bases between them. CDR1 is MNHEY, CDR2 SVGAGI, per germline. CDR3 coding DNA: TGTGCCAGCAAGGTTGGGGAAGAGACCCAGTACTTC. It yields the protein CASKVGEETQYF.

The genes are TRBV27 and TRBJ2-7; 9 positions match TRBD1. There are 14 residues in the CDR3. Looked up from germline, CDR1 is MNHEY and CDR2 is SMNVEV (reference sequence). The V and J ends lost 8 bases and 4 bases, in that order; junction bases with no gene match: 9. This chain's CDR3 is CASRGQGWDYEQYF. CDR3 nucleotides: TGTGCCAGCCGGGGACAGGGTTGGGATTACGAGCAGTACTTC.

V is TRBV6-2 or TRBV6-3 and J is TRBJ2-2; 7 bases are a match to TRBD1. The CDR3 runs 13 residues. Germline V CDR1 and CDR2: MNHEY, SVGEGT. The junction had 3 bases not matched to a gene; V was cut back by 10 bases and J by 1 base. CDR3 loop: CATRDRNTGELFF. In DNA, the CDR3 is TGTGCCACCCGGGACAGGAACACCGGGGAGCTGTTTTTT.

The rearrangement joins TRBV24-1 to TRBJ1-1; no clear D. Germline V gene data show CDR1 as KGHDR and CDR2 as SFDVKD. V was shortened by 5 bases and J by 5 bases, with 11 bases between the two germline ends. The CDR3 length is 13 residues. The CDR3 DNA reads as TGTGCCACCAGTGGGGGAGTTAGGACTGAAGCTTTCTTT. As protein: CATSGGVRTEAFF.